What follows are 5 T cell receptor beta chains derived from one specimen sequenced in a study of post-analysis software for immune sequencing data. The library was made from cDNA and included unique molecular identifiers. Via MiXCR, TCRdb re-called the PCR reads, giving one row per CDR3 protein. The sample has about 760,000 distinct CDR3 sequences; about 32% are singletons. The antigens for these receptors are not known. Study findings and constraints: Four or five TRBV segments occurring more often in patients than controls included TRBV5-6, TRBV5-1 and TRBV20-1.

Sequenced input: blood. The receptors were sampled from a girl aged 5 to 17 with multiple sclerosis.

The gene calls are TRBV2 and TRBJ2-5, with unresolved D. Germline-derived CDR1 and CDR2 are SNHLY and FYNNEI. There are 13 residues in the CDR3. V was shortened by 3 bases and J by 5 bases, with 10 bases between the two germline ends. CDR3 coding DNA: TGTGCCAGCAGTGATGGGCGAGCGGAGACCCAGTACTTC. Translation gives CASSDGRAETQYF.

CDR3 sequence reads: CASSFDGLVYGYTF. CDR3 in DNA: TGTGCCAGCAGCTTTGATGGACTCGTCTATGGCTACACCTTC. The chain uses TRBV7-3 and TRBJ1-2; D is unclear. This CDR3 comprises 14 residues. Trimming pared 3 bases from V and 4 bases from J, leaving 12 bases between. The V gene's germline CDR1 is SGHTA and CDR2 FQGTGA. The full variable domain, rest sourced from reference TRBV7-3 and TRBJ1-2, is GAGVSQTPSNKVTEKGKYVELRCDPISGHTALYWYRQSLGQGPEFLIYFQGTGAADDSGLPNDRFFAVRPEGSVSTLKIQRTERGDSAVYLCASSFDGLVYGYTFGSGTRLTVV.

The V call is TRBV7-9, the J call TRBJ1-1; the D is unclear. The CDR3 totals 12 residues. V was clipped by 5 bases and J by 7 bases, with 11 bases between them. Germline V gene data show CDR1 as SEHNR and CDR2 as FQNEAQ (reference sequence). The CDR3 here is CASSNLEGEAFF. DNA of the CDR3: TGTGCCAGCAGCAACCTTGAGGGTGAAGCTTTCTTT.

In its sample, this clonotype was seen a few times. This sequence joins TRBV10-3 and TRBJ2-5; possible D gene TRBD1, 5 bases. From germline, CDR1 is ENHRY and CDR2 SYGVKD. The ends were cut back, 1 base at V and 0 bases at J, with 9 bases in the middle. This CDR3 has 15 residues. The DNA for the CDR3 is TGTGCCATCAGTGAGTTCCCAGGGCACCAAGAGACCCAGTACTTC. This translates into CAISEFPGHQETQYF.

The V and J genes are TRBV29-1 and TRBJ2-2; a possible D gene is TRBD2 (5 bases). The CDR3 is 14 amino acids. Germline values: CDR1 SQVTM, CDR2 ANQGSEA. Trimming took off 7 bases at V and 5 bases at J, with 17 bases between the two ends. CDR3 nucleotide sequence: TGCAGCGCCGGGGAGAACCCAGAGACCGGGGAGCTGTTTTTT. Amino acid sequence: CSAGENPETGELFF.